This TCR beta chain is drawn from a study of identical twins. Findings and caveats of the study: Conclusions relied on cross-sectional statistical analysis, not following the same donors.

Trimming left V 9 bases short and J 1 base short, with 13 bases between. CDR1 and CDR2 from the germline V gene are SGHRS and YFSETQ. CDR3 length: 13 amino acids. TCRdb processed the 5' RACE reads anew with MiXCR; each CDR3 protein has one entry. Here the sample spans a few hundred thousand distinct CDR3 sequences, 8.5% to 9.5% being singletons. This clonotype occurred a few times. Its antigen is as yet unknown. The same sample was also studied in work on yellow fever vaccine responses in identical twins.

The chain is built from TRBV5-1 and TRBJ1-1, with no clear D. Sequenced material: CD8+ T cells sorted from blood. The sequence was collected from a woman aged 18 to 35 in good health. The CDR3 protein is CATNPGSNTEAFF. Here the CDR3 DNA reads TGCGCCACCAACCCAGGTTCGAACACTGAAGCTTTCTTT.